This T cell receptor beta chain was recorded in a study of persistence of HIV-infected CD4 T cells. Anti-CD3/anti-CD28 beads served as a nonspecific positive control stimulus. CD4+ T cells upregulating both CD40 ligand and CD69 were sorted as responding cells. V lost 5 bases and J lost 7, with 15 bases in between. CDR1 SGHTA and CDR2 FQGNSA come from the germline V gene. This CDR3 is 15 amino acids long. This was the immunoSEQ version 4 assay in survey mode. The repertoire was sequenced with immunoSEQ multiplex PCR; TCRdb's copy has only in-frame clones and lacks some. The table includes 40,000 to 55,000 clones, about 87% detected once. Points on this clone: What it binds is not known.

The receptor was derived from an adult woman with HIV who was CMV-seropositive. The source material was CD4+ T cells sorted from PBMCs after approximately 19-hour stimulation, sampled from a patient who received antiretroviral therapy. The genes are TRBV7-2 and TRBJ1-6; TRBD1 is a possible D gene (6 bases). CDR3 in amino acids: CASSVLQGGNSPLHF. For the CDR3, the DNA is TGTGCCAGCAGCGTCCTACAGGGCGGGAATTCACCCCTCCACTTT.